This T cell receptor (beta chain) was identified in a study of blood T cell repertoires in COVID-19 (dated by TCRdb to 2019 to 2021). Some background on the complete study: Samples from collaborators originated in the United States, Italy and Spain and spanned both the acute and convalescent phases of COVID-19. The prospective study material was composed of cDNA or gDNA derived from T cells, B-cell-depleted T cells, or PBMCs. The dataset comprised deeply sampled blood TCRbeta repertoires from subjects exposed to, actively infected with, or recovered from COVID-19. A freely available public database, intended as a resource for researchers studying the immune response to SARS-CoV-2, is where the repertoires were released. Samples were obtained from the ongoing ImmuneRACE study (first 160 participants) and from about 1,300 subjects provided by 6 global collaborators. The sample metadata nearly always contained a de-identified subject ID, COVID-19 status, age in years and sex. Where available, HLA class I and class II types were obtained from metadata supplied by the sample provider rather than from assay-based typing. What the study reported, not specific to this receptor: The amount of clinical and demographic metadata varied by source and participant and was provided uncurated.

TCRbeta CDR3 regions were amplified from genomic DNA by means of the immunoSEQ Assay, a bias-controlled multiplex PCR. As for how the authors treated the data: Within the assay, amplification of reference gene primers was used to estimate how many nucleated cells each sample contained. To quantify the absolute abundance of each unique TCRbeta CDR3 rearrangement, sequence reads were collapsed and filtered. Productive Simpson clonality was computed per sample as the square root of Simpson's diversity index over productive rearrangements. In TCRdb, the immuneACCESS table is reduced to in-frame sequences with V and J assigned. These tables do not hold every clone; where another copy was compared, an unresolved V gene accounts for under half, and the others remain unexplained. The D gene and trimming were derived from the DNA, and the V and J assignments and clone size from that table. The sample table holds around 480,000 clones, of which around 87% were seen once. Together, the top ten hold around 0.7% of the sample.

Worth noting for this clone: Its antigen is still unknown. No clone much larger than this one lies a single base away; base qualities are absent.

Participants in the prospective study were aged about 18 to 100 years, lived in 24 United States geographic areas, and enrolled through a virtual design. In the prospective study, cohorts were assigned on the basis of participant-reported clinical history obtained from a screening survey and a study questionnaire. Recovered participants in ImmuneRACE Cohort 3 were defined by two consecutive negative NP/OP PCR tests, clearance by a healthcare professional, or resolution of symptoms. In the prospective study, whole blood, serum and a nasopharyngeal or oropharyngeal swab were collected from each participant by mobile phlebotomists. Over a roughly 2-month period, participants in the prospective study had the option of providing additional blood draws and questionnaires. Before DNA extraction, blood samples from the prospective study were shipped at room temperature or frozen. Reading the germline V gene gives CDR1 SGHRS and CDR2 YFSETQ. The trim is 0 bases for V and 3 bases for J, with a gap of 13 bases between the germline ends. Measured from the cysteine to the phenylalanine, the CDR3 is 15 residues long. Solely the CDR3 DNA is kept, with 45 bases framed from the first base.

Rearrangement joined TRBV5-1 to TRBJ2-7; the D gene is possibly TRBD2, with 6 bases matching. This clonotype was sampled from a woman between 18 and 30 years old who had recovered from COVID-19. The sequenced material came from PBMCs or T cells enriched from blood (not recorded which). The CDR3 region: CASSLEKGGVYEQYF. The sequenced DNA: TGCGCCAGCAGCTTGGAAAAGGGCGGGGTCTACGAGCAGTACTTC.